Shown below are 23 T cell receptor beta chains from a single sample sequenced in a study of blood T cell repertoires in COVID-19. Sequenced by immunoSEQ multiplex PCR; TCRdb stores in-frame clones only, minus some. The sample carries approximately 100,000 clones, roughly 83% recorded once. Sequencing used peripheral blood. All receptors derive from a woman aged 55-69 years with acute or convalescent COVID-19.

This rearrangement joins TRBV28 to TRBJ2-5, with 15 bases identical to TRBD2. The CDR3 has 15 amino acids. Germline-derived CDR1 and CDR2 are MDHEN and SYDVKM. The V segment lost 8 bases and the J segment 3 bases; nucleotides outside the gene matches: 4. CDR3 DNA: TGTGCCAGCGGACTAGCGGGGGGGAGGAAAGAGACCCAGTACTTC. This codes for CASGLAGGRKETQYF.

The chain uses TRBV11-1 and TRBJ2-5, with D perhaps TRBD1 (5 bases). Germline V lookup: CDR1 SGHAT, CDR2 FQDESV (reference sequence). Trimming pared 1 base from V and 4 bases from J, leaving 10 bases between. CDR3 length: 14 residues. CDR3 in DNA: TGTGCCAGCAGCTTAGGGCAGGGCGGAGAGACCCAGTACTTC. Encoded protein: CASSLGQGGETQYF.

The chain combines TRBV9 with TRBJ1-2, with D possibly TRBD1 on 5 matching bases. This CDR3 region has 15 residues. CDR1 is SGDLS, CDR2 YYNGEE, per germline. Trimming stripped 2 bases from V and 2 bases from J, with 13 bases between. The CDR3 DNA reads TGTGCCAGCAGCGTTGGAGGGGAAGGGAACTATGGCTACACCTTC. It specifies CASSVGGEGNYGYTF. The entire variable domain, with the rest obtained from reference TRBV9 and TRBJ1-2, is as follows: DSGVTQTPKHLITATGQRVTLRCSPRSGDLSVYWYQQSLDQGLQFLIQYYNGEERAKGNILERFSAQQFPDLHSELNLSSLELGDSALYFCASSVGGEGNYGYTFGSGTRLTVV.

The genes are TRBV18 and TRBJ2-7; D might be TRBD1 (5 bases). V was cut by 3 bases and J by 3 bases, with 15 bases left in between. The CDR3 covers 15 residues. CDR1 and CDR2 from the germline V gene are KGHSH and LQKENI. In DNA, the CDR3 is TGTGCCAGCTCACCGCGACAGACATTGATCTACGAGCAGTACTTC. This sequence encodes CASSPRQTLIYEQYF.

J is TRBJ2-1 and V is TRBV28; possibly TRBD2 for D (5 bases). The CDR3 totals 12 residues. From germline, CDR1 is MDHEN and CDR2 SYDVKM. Trimming pared 6 bases from V and 12 bases from J, leaving 15 bases between. The CDR3 reads CASRELGLGQFF. The CDR3 region has the DNA TGTGCCAGCAGGGAACTAGGGCTGGGGCAGTTCTTC.

This clone was observed a few times. J is TRBJ1-2 and V is TRBV6-2 or TRBV6-3; 7 bases line up with TRBD1. The V and J ends lost 2 bases and 4 bases, in that order; junction bases with no gene match: 4. Germline values: CDR1 MNHEY, CDR2 SVGEGT. The CDR3 consists of 14 residues. CDR3 sequence reads: CASSYTTGPYGYTF. The CDR3 coding sequence is TGTGCCAGCAGTTACACGACAGGGCCCTATGGCTACACCTTC.

The V call is TRBV5-1, the J call TRBJ1-2; 7 bases are a match to TRBD1. From germline, CDR1 is SGHRS and CDR2 YFSETQ. CDR3 size: 16 residues. Unmatched junction bases numbered 13, after V lost 0 bases and J lost 8 bases. The CDR3, as DNA: TGCGCCAGCAGCTTGGTAGTCGGCGACAGGGTGGGAGGCTACACCTTC. This gives the protein CASSLVVGDRVGGYTF.

The chain employs TRBV11-2 and TRBJ1-2, with a tentative D call TRBD1 (6 bases). V was clipped by 7 bases and J by 8 bases, with 20 bases between them. CDR1 is SGHAT and CDR2 is FQNNGV in the germline V gene. The length of the CDR3 is 14 residues. CDR3 sequence: CASTITSGAGGYTF. The CDR3 DNA follows: TGTGCCAGCACCATAACTTCAGGGGCAGGCGGCTACACCTTC.

This clone was detected a few times. The chain links TRBV7-2 to TRBJ2-3, with 13 bases identical to TRBD2. V was clipped by 1 base and J by 2 bases; unmatched bases: 3. The CDR3 has 17 residues. Germline V gene lookup returns CDR1 SGHTA and CDR2 FQGNSA. Here the CDR3 reads CASSLVGTSGTTDTQYF. The CDR3 nucleotides are TGTGCCAGCAGCTTAGTGGGGACTAGCGGGACCACAGATACGCAGTATTTT.

The V call is TRBV19, the J call TRBJ2-1; possible D gene TRBD1, 5 bases. Germline CDR1 reads LNHDA; CDR2 reads SQIVND (reference sequence). V shed 3 bases and J shed 8 bases, with 14 bases lying between them. CDR3 length: 14 amino acids. Written as DNA, the CDR3 is TGTGCCAGTAGTATCGGAGCAGGGATGGATGAGCAGTTCTTC. Translated: CASSIGAGMDEQFF.

The rearrangement joins TRBV3-1 (or the pseudogene TRBV3-2) to TRBJ1-1; D is uncertain. Trimming removed 0 bases at V and 4 bases at J, with 3 bases between. The germline CDR1 and CDR2 sequences are LGHDT and YNNKEL (reference sequence). CDR3 length: 12 amino acids. The CDR3 sequence: CASSQDITEAFF. For the CDR3, the DNA is TGTGCCAGCAGCCAAGATATCACTGAAGCTTTCTTT.

The V call is TRBV9, the J call TRBJ2-5, with a weak D call TRBD1 (6 bases). The germline gives CDR1 SGDLS, CDR2 YYNGEE. The CDR3 spans 15 residues. Trimming removed 0 bases at V and 5 bases at J, with 14 bases between. The CDR3 here is CASSVVGRGDETQYF. The CDR3 coding sequence is TGTGCCAGCAGCGTAGTGGGCAGGGGTGACGAGACCCAGTACTTC.

This clone has more than one count but fewer than ten. J is TRBJ1-5 and V is TRBV7-2, with D uncertain. The ends were cut back, 1 base at V and 12 bases at J, with 16 bases in the middle. The CDR3 covers 14 residues. Germline V CDR1 and CDR2: SGHTA, FQGNSA. In nucleotides, the CDR3 is TGTGCCAGCAGCTTAGTTGGGTCCGAAGCGGGCCAGCATTTT. The encoded protein is CASSLVGSEAGQHF.

This clone was seen a handful of times. The rearrangement links TRBV20-1 to TRBJ2-3; 7 nucleotides agree with TRBD2. J was trimmed by 4 bases and V by 3 bases; bases with no gene match: 4. This CDR3 region has 13 residues. The V gene's germline CDR1 is DFQATT and CDR2 SNEGSKA (reference sequence). The CDR3 nucleotides read TGCAGTGCTAGTGGTGGGGGGGCAGATACGCAGTATTTT. Protein: CSASGGGADTQYF.

The rearrangement uses TRBV7-3 and TRBJ1-1; tentative D call: TRBD1 (6 bases). The CDR3 covers 14 residues. Germline CDR1 and CDR2: SGHTA and FQGTGA. Trimming took 4 bases from V and 3 from J, leaving 12 bases between them. The CDR3 coding sequence is TGTGCCAGCAGCTCAGGTACAGGGTACACTGAAGCTTTCTTT. Translation: CASSSGTGYTEAFF.

This chain connects TRBV30 to TRBJ1-5, with TRBD1 identical over 7 bases. The ends lost 5 bases at V and 0 bases at J; junction bases unmatched: 4. Germline loops: CDR1 GTSNPN, CDR2 SVGIG (reference sequence). This CDR3 spans 14 amino acids. CDR3 region: CAWGTAYSNQPQHF. CDR3 in DNA: TGTGCCTGGGGGACAGCTTATAGCAATCAGCCCCAGCATTTT.

This clone occurred once. The chain carries TRBV3-1 (or the pseudogene TRBV3-2) and TRBJ2-4; the match to TRBD2 covers 7 bases. Germline V gene data show CDR1 as LGHDT and CDR2 as YNNKEL (reference sequence). The CDR3 has 17 amino acids. After removal of 5 bases from V and 0 bases from J, the junction contained 10 bases not matched to a gene. CDR3 sequence (DNA): TGTGCCAGCAGCAACCGCGGGGGTCCTCTAGCCAAAAACATTCAGTACTTC. The encoded protein is CASSNRGGPLAKNIQYF.

Points on this clone: Other DNA sequences from this sample encode an identical CDR3 as well. This rearrangement joins TRBV12-3 or TRBV12-4 to TRBJ1-1; D is uncertain. The CDR3 has 13 residues. The V gene lost 1 base and the J gene lost 2 bases, with 5 bases spanning the gap. CDR3 nucleotides: TGTGCCAGCAGTTTAGGACAAAACACTGAAGCTTTCTTT. Translating gives CASSLGQNTEAFF.

The chain employs TRBV6-1 and TRBJ1-1; no reliable D call. CDR1 is MNHNS, CDR2 SASEGT, per germline. V lost 2 bases and J lost 3, with 16 bases in between. This CDR3 is built from 16 residues. CDR3 sequence: CASSETISVPYTEAFF. The CDR3 DNA follows: TGTGCCAGCAGTGAAACGATCTCGGTGCCTTACACTGAAGCTTTCTTT.

This clone was detected a few times. The rearrangement joins TRBV4-3 to TRBJ2-7; a weak D match, TRBD2 (6 bases). CDR1 is LGHNA and CDR2 is YSLEER in the germline V gene. The CDR3 is made up of 20 amino acids. V was cut by 0 bases and J by 7 bases, with 31 bases left in between. DNA for the CDR3: TGCGCCAGCAGCCAAGAGCTGGGCAGCACCTGGGACTTCCCGGGCCGGGAGCAGTACTTC. It specifies CASSQELGSTWDFPGREQYF.

The CDR3: CASSLVPAPLGYTF. For the CDR3, the DNA is TGTGCCAGCAGCTTAGTCCCCGCGCCCCTGGGCTACACCTTC. V is TRBV7-9 and J is TRBJ1-2; D uncertain. V was pared by 1 base and J by 8 bases, with 14 bases between. From germline, CDR1 is SEHNR and CDR2 FQNEAQ (reference sequence). The CDR3 is 14 amino acids.

The chain employs TRBV2 and TRBJ1-5; 9 bases align to TRBD1. Per germline, CDR1 SNHLY and CDR2 FYNNEI. V shed 10 bases and J 7 bases; nucleotides not matched to a gene: 11. CDR3 length: 14 amino acids. CDR3 bases: TGTGCCACCCAGTCCGGGACAGGGAACCAGCCCCAGCATTTT. Protein: CATQSGTGNQPQHF.

The V call is TRBV5-1, the J call TRBJ2-2; TRBD2 matches at 9 bases. Germline V CDR1 and CDR2: SGHRS, YFSETQ. The ends lost 1 base at V and 10 bases at J; junction bases unmatched: 8. This CDR3 has 15 amino acids. This CDR3 is CASSLSSSGKVELFF. The DNA for the CDR3 is TGCGCCAGCAGCTTGTCGTCTAGCGGGAAGGTGGAGCTGTTTTTT.